A single sample is the source of the 23 T cell receptor beta chains below, sequenced in a study of regulatory T cells in long-lasting Graves disease. Construction of TCR beta libraries relied on iRepertoire HTBI primers and on Arm-PCR targeting CDR3 regions. TCRdb processed the multiplex PCR reads anew with MiXCR; each CDR3 protein has one entry. The sample holds hundreds of thousands of distinct CDR3 sequences, roughly a sixth seen once. Time point meaning: newly diagnosed GD, antithyroid drugs for less than 3 months. RNA extracted from PBMCs served as the sequencing template. The same data also contributed to another study, on T cells in Graves' hyperthyroidism and ophthalmopathy.

The material sequenced was peripheral blood mononuclear cells (PBMCs), taken at new diagnosis, from a patient treated with antithyroid drugs. All receptors come from a woman aged 40-65 years with Graves disease.

In this sample, this clonotype turned up many times. This chain links TRBV6-1 with TRBJ2-5; 11 bases map to TRBD1. CDR3 length: 15 amino acids. V was clipped by 7 bases and J by 2 bases; unmatched bases: 6. Per germline, CDR1 MNHNS and CDR2 SASEGT. The CDR3 protein is CASMRDRGIQETQYF. The CDR3 region has the DNA TGTGCCAGCATGAGGGACAGGGGGATACAAGAGACCCAGTACTTC.

The chain couples TRBV5-6 to TRBJ2-2; possible D gene TRBD1, 5 bases. The ends were cut back, 2 bases at V and 2 bases at J, with 16 bases in the middle. Germline CDR1 SGHDT, CDR2 YYEEEE. The CDR3 loop spans 17 amino acids. The CDR3 protein is CASSFMRSRTNTGELFF. CDR3 DNA: TGTGCCAGCAGCTTTATGAGGTCGAGGACAAACACCGGGGAGCTGTTTTTT.

In DNA, the CDR3 is TGCGCCAGCAGCTCGACTAGCGGGGGGGGTAAGACCCAGTACTTC. Protein: CASSSTSGGGKTQYF. This sequence joins TRBV5-1 and TRBJ2-5; 14 bases match TRBD2. Germline V gene lookup returns CDR1 SGHRS and CDR2 YFSETQ. The J segment lost 6 bases and the V segment lost 3 bases, leaving 4 bases of the junction unmatched. The CDR3 length is 15 residues.

The chain couples TRBV3-1 to TRBJ1-6; 7 bases match TRBD1. This CDR3 has 15 amino acids. Germline V gives CDR1 LGHDT, CDR2 YNNKEL (reference sequence). The junction had 7 bases not matched to a gene; V was cut back by 4 bases and J by 7 bases. CDR3 loop: CASSPRGQQNSPLHF. In DNA, the CDR3 is TGTGCCAGCAGCCCTCGGGGACAGCAAAATTCACCCCTCCACTTT.

This clonotype was seen a handful of times. V usage is TRBV6-1 and J usage is TRBJ1-3, with TRBD1 as a possible D gene (5 bases). With 8 bases removed from V and 2 bases from J, the gap between germline ends came to 10 bases. The CDR3 is 13 residues long. From germline, CDR1 is MNHNS and CDR2 SASEGT. The CDR3 protein is CASAKGPGNTIYF. For the CDR3, the DNA is TGTGCCAGCGCGAAGGGGCCTGGAAACACCATATATTTT.

Notes on this clonotype: This clone may be a read error of a much larger clone one base away. This rearrangement joins TRBV6-1 to TRBJ1-1; unclear D gene. Trimming left V 6 bases short and J 4 bases short, with 9 bases between. Germline V gene data show CDR1 as MNHNS and CDR2 as SASEGT. CDR3 length equals 12 residues. DNA of the CDR3: TGTGCCAGCAGACTAGAGAGCACTGAAGCTTTCTTT. Its translation: CASRLESTEAFF.

V usage is TRBV19 and J usage is TRBJ1-5, with TRBD1 matching over 7 bases. This CDR3 region has 16 residues. The V gene end was trimmed by 3 bases and the J gene end by 2 bases; junction bases not matched to a gene: 7. The germline V gene has CDR1 LNHDA and CDR2 SQIVND (reference sequence). The CDR3 is CASSIFIGQGNQPQHF. For the CDR3, the DNA is TGTGCCAGTAGTATTTTCATTGGACAGGGCAATCAGCCCCAGCATTTT.

This clonotype has ten or more counts. J is TRBJ1-3 and V is TRBV18; D gene uncertain. Deletions cut 6 bases from V and 0 bases from J, with 15 bases between. The CDR3 runs 16 residues. Germline CDR1 and CDR2: KGHSH and LQKENI. CDR3 sequence reads: CASSPTPVSSGNTIYF. The CDR3 DNA reads as TGTGCCAGCTCGCCGACACCCGTGAGCTCTGGAAACACCATATATTTT.

The chain couples TRBV20-1 to TRBJ2-3, with 13 bases identical to TRBD2. The CDR3 is 16 amino acids. Losses at the gene ends were 6 bases for V and 4 bases for J; bases not matched to a gene: 10. CDR1 is DFQATT, CDR2 SNEGSKA, per germline (reference sequence). CDR3 amino acids: CSAPLWTSGGADTQYF. CDR3 DNA: TGCAGTGCCCCTCTTTGGACTAGCGGGGGCGCAGATACGCAGTATTTT.

The chain combines TRBV7-2 with TRBJ1-5; D is unclear. This CDR3 is built from 12 residues. Trimming cost V 3 bases and J 6 bases, with 6 bases left between them. Germline values: CDR1 SGHTA, CDR2 FQGNSA. This CDR3 reads CASSFMGQPQHF. CDR3 bases: TGTGCCAGCAGCTTCATGGGTCAGCCCCAGCATTTT.

This clonotype occurred many times. The chain couples TRBV2 to TRBJ2-7; D unclear. Germline V gives CDR1 SNHLY, CDR2 FYNNEI. Trimming removed 5 bases at V and 3 bases at J, with 11 bases between. This CDR3 is 13 amino acids long. The CDR3 loop reads CASSPNWGYEQYF. CDR3 coding DNA: TGTGCCAGCAGTCCGAATTGGGGCTACGAGCAGTACTTC.

This clonotype was seen ten or more times. This chain connects TRBV20-1 to TRBJ1-2; D unresolved. Trimming pared 2 bases from V and 6 bases from J, leaving 10 bases between. Looked up from germline, CDR1 is DFQATT and CDR2 is SNEGSKA (reference sequence). The CDR3 runs 12 residues. This CDR3 is CSARPGMNGYTF. CDR3 DNA sequence: TGCAGTGCTAGACCCGGGATGAATGGCTACACCTTC.

This clonotype was seen a handful of times. The rearrangement joins TRBV7-9 to TRBJ2-1; D is ambiguous. The CDR3 runs 14 residues. V lost 1 base and J 6 bases, leaving 10 bases between the germline ends. Germline-derived CDR1 and CDR2 are SEHNR and FQNEAQ (reference sequence). The CDR3 here is CASSLGGPFNEQFF. The CDR3 nucleotides read TGTGCCAGCAGCTTAGGTGGGCCATTCAATGAGCAGTTCTTC.

V is TRBV10-3 and J is TRBJ2-5; D remains unclear. Germline V gives CDR1 ENHRY, CDR2 SYGVKD. V was pared by 7 bases and J by 5 bases, with 8 bases between. The CDR3 has 11 amino acids. The CDR3 DNA follows: TGTGCCATCACTATTGGGGAGACCCAGTACTTC. It translates to CAITIGETQYF.

This clonotype was detected many times. The rearrangement links TRBV20-1 to TRBJ1-1; 7 bases match TRBD1. The CDR3 consists of 14 residues. The junction had 10 bases not matched to a gene; V was cut back by 6 bases and J by 3 bases. The germline CDR1 and CDR2 sequences are DFQATT and SNEGSKA (reference sequence). As DNA, the CDR3 is TGCAGTGCAATGGACAGGACCTCCCACACTGAAGCTTTCTTT. Translating it yields CSAMDRTSHTEAFF.

This clonotype occurred a few times. The rearrangement uses TRBV4-2 and TRBJ2-3, with 8 nucleotides matching TRBD2. The CDR3 runs 17 residues. Germline V lookup: CDR1 LGHNA, CDR2 YNFKEQ. Trimming took 0 bases from V and 6 from J; bases not matched to a gene: 11. In DNA form, the CDR3 reads TGTGCCAGCAGCCAAGATGGGTCGGGGACTAGTACTGATACGCAGTATTTT. This translates into CASSQDGSGTSTDTQYF.

This clonotype was detected ten times or more. The rearrangement joins TRBV3-1 to TRBJ1-2; D not certain. Trimming removed 1 base at V and 4 bases at J, with 10 bases between. Germline CDR1 is LGHDT and CDR2 is YNNKEL (reference sequence). This CDR3 has 14 residues. The CDR3 coding sequence is TGTGCCAGCAGCCAAGGAAGGGAATTCTATGGCTACACCTTC. This translates into CASSQGREFYGYTF.

This clonotype was seen repeatedly, ten times or more. This chain joins TRBV5-1 and TRBJ2-1; D call uncertain. Trimming removed 0 bases from V and 8 bases from J, with 6 bases in between. The CDR3 has 12 residues. The germline V gene encodes CDR1 SGHRS and CDR2 YFSETQ. CDR3 coding DNA: TGCGCCAGCAGCTTGGAACTCCATGAGCAGTTCTTC. This encodes CASSLELHEQFF.

The chain joins TRBV30 to TRBJ2-7; D may match TRBD1 or TRBD2 (5 bases each). V was pared by 8 bases and J by 0 bases, with 23 bases between. The CDR3 runs 16 residues. CDR1 is GTSNPN and CDR2 is SVGIG in the germline V gene (reference sequence). CDR3 coding DNA: TGTGCCAGCAGCGAACCGACCGGGACCTTCTCCTACGAGCAGTACTTC. Its translation is CASSEPTGTFSYEQYF.

V gene TRBV9 combines with J gene TRBJ2-2, with D uncertain. Germline assignment: CDR1 SGDLS and CDR2 YYNGEE. This CDR3 contains 17 residues. V lost 4 bases and J 0 bases, leaving 16 bases between the germline ends. Here the CDR3 DNA reads TGTGCCAGCAGCTCCAGGAGTGGGGAATCGAACACCGGGGAGCTGTTTTTT. It is translated as CASSSRSGESNTGELFF.

In regard to this clonotype: Given a much more abundant clone one base away, this may be a read error. V gene TRBV7-6 combines with J gene TRBJ1-3; D gene uncertain. The CDR3 is 14 residues long. Germline CDR1 is SGHVS and CDR2 is FNYEAQ. The CDR3 DNA is TGTGCCAGCAGCTCCCCGGGAGAAGGAAGCACCATATATTTT. Residues: CASSSPGEGSTIYF.

The chain has TRBV6-1 and TRBJ1-2; TRBD1 is a possible D gene (5 bases). This CDR3 contains 15 residues. Germline CDR1 and CDR2: MNHNS and SASEGT. V gave up 5 bases and J gave up 4 bases, with 17 bases separating them. In DNA form, the CDR3 reads TGTGCCAGCAGTAACTTCCGGGACGGAACCTATGGCTACACCTTC. This sequence encodes CASSNFRDGTYGYTF.

This chain links TRBV5-1 with TRBJ2-1; D is unresolved. The CDR3 contains 15 residues. Germline V lookup: CDR1 SGHRS, CDR2 YFSETQ. The V end lost 4 bases, the J end lost 6 bases, and 17 bases lay between the germline ends. CDR3 in DNA: TGCGCCAGCAGCCGCGGATTAGAGACCATCAATGAGCAGTTCTTC. Translated, it gives CASSRGLETINEQFF.